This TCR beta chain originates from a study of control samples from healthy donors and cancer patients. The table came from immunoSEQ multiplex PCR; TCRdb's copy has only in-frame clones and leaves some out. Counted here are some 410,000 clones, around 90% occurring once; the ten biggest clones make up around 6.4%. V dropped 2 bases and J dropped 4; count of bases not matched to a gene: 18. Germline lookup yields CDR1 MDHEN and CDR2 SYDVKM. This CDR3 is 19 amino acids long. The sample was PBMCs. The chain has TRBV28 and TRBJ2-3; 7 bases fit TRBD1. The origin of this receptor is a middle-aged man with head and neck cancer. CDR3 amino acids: CASSLGGFSLVTGSDTQYF. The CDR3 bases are TGTGCCAGCAGTTTAGGGGGTTTTTCTCTGGTGACAGGGTCAGATACGCAGTATTTT. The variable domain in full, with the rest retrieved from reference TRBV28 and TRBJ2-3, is DVKVTQSSRYLVKRTGEKVFLECVQDMDHENMFWYRQDPGLGLRLIYFSYDVKMKEKGDIPEGYSVSREKKERFSLILESASTNQTSMYLCASSLGGFSLVTGSDTQYFGPGTRLTVL.